The 32 T cell receptor beta chains below were found in one sample sequenced in a study of blood T cell repertoires in COVID-19. Assay: immunoSEQ multiplex PCR; the TCRdb copy retains only in-frame clones and omits some. The sample has 280,000 or so clones; roughly 86% are singletons. Input material: peripheral blood. The source is a woman under 40 who had recovered from COVID-19.

This clone was seen only once. The chain has TRBV2 and TRBJ1-4, with D perhaps matching TRBD1 (6 bases). V dropped 6 bases and J dropped 4 bases, with 12 bases sitting between them. Germline-derived CDR1 and CDR2 are SNHLY and FYNNEI. The CDR3 has 14 residues. The CDR3 reads CASRRTERNEKLFF. CDR3 coding DNA: TGTGCCAGCAGGAGGACAGAACGTAATGAAAAACTGTTTTTT.

This clone was detected once. This sequence joins TRBV4-2 and TRBJ2-7; 11 nucleotides line up with TRBD2. The V gene end was trimmed by 0 bases and the J gene end by 3 bases; junction bases not matched to a gene: 4. Per germline, CDR1 LGHNA and CDR2 YNFKEQ. CDR3 length: 16 residues. The DNA for the CDR3 is TGTGCCAGCAGCCAAGAAGGGACTAGCGGATTCTACGAGCAGTACTTC. It encodes CASSQEGTSGFYEQYF.

V and J are TRBV4-2 and TRBJ1-4; D may be TRBD1 (5 bases). CDR1 and CDR2 (germline): LGHNA, YNFKEQ. V was pared by 4 bases and J by 8 bases, with 11 bases between. CDR3 length equals 13 residues. This chain's CDR3 is CASSPGLSEKLFF. The CDR3 DNA reads as TGTGCCAGCAGCCCGGGACTGTCCGAAAAACTGTTTTTT.

Only one count was recorded for this clone. This rearrangement joins TRBV5-1 to TRBJ2-7, with 8 positions matching TRBD2. Germline trimming cut 0 bases from V and 2 bases from J; bases unmatched to any gene: 4. The germline V gene has CDR1 SGHRS and CDR2 YFSETQ. The CDR3 spans 15 residues. The CDR3 DNA follows: TGCGCCAGCAGCTTGGGCGTCGGGAGGGCCTACGAGCAGTACTTC. Translating gives CASSLGVGRAYEQYF.

This sequence joins TRBV29-1 and TRBJ1-2, with D unresolved. The germline V and J ends were trimmed by 4 bases and 2 bases, with 8 bases remaining between them. Germline lookup yields CDR1 SQVTM and CDR2 ANQGSEA. The CDR3 sequence is 12 residues long. Written as DNA, the CDR3 is TGCAGCGTTGGATTCGAGAACTATGGCTACACCTTC. Translated: CSVGFENYGYTF.

This clone has a handful of counts. V usage is TRBV27 and J usage is TRBJ1-2; D is perhaps TRBD1 (6 bases). The germline V and J ends were trimmed by 6 bases and 4 bases, with 12 bases remaining between them. The CDR3 sequence is 13 residues long. Germline V gene lookup returns CDR1 MNHEY and CDR2 SMNVEV (reference sequence). The CDR3 here is CASSHGQSYGYTF. CDR3 sequence (DNA): TGTGCCAGCAGCCATGGACAGTCCTATGGCTACACCTTC.

This rearrangement joins TRBV4-1 to TRBJ2-3; perhaps TRBD2 as D (7 bases). The V gene's germline CDR1 is MGHRA and CDR2 YSYEKL. This CDR3 comprises 15 residues. Trimming shortened V by 4 bases and J by 2 bases, and 13 bases separated the two germline ends. This chain's CDR3 is CASSLRGGDTDTQYF. The CDR3 DNA sequence: TGCGCCAGCAGCCTGAGGGGGGGGGACACAGATACGCAGTATTTT.

The chain combines TRBV3-1 (or the pseudogene TRBV3-2) with TRBJ1-1, with 7 bases matching TRBD1. Trimming took 0 bases from V and 1 from J; bases not matched to a gene: 2. The CDR3 contains 15 residues. CDR1 is LGHDT and CDR2 is YNNKEL in the germline V gene (reference sequence). CDR3 nucleotides: TGTGCCAGCAGCCAAGATCGGACAGGGAACACTGAAGCTTTCTTT. Its translation: CASSQDRTGNTEAFF.

The gene calls are TRBV7-3 and TRBJ1-1; D is ambiguous. The V end was cut by 2 bases, the J end by 2 bases, with 12 bases between. Germline V gene lookup returns CDR1 SGHTA and CDR2 FQGTGA. This CDR3 is 15 amino acids long. CDR3 protein: CASSLLYRGNTEAFF. The CDR3, as DNA: TGTGCCAGCAGCTTACTGTACCGGGGAAACACTGAAGCTTTCTTT.

The chain joins TRBV14 to TRBJ1-5; D is possibly TRBD1 (6 bases). V lost 5 bases and J 7 bases, leaving 12 bases between the germline ends. CDR1 and CDR2 (germline): SGHDN, FVKESK. CDR3 length: 13 residues. CDR3 residues: CASSLDSQQPQHF. The CDR3 region has the DNA TGTGCCAGCAGCTTGGACAGTCAGCAGCCCCAGCATTTT.

CDR3 coding DNA: TGTGCCTGGACCGCGGGGGGCCGGGATACGCAGTATTTT. The encoded protein is CAWTAGGRDTQYF. V usage is TRBV30 and J usage is TRBJ2-3; 8 bases agree with TRBD2. J was trimmed by 6 bases and V by 4 bases; bases with no gene match: 6. CDR1 GTSNPN and CDR2 SVGIG come from the germline V gene (reference sequence). The CDR3 length is 13 residues.

J is TRBJ2-3 and V is TRBV6-1; 11 bases fit TRBD2. Germline CDR1 MNHNS, CDR2 SASEGT. This CDR3 contains 16 residues. V lost 3 bases to trimming and J lost 2 bases; unmatched junction nucleotides: 4. This CDR3 is CASSELAGGYTDTQYF. CDR3 coding DNA: TGTGCCAGCAGTGAGCTAGCGGGGGGCTACACAGATACGCAGTATTTT.

CDR3 coding DNA: TGTGCCAGCAGCCCTCCGGGACAGGGAGCCTCACCCCTCCACTTT. This encodes CASSPPGQGASPLHF. This chain uses TRBV3-1 (or the pseudogene TRBV3-2) with TRBJ1-6, with TRBD1 matching 9 bases. The CDR3 is 15 amino acids. Germline loops: CDR1 LGHDT, CDR2 YNNKEL (reference sequence). With 4 bases clipped from V and 10 bases from J, the junction kept 8 bases outside the gene matches.

The chain employs TRBV4-1 and TRBJ1-1, with D possibly being TRBD1 (5 bases). Germline CDR1 reads MGHRA; CDR2 reads YSYEKL. Trimming took 4 bases from V and 5 from J, leaving 14 bases between them. The CDR3 is made up of 14 amino acids. CDR3 sequence reads: CASSLSAGGTEAFF. The CDR3 nucleotides read TGCGCCAGCAGCCTTTCAGCGGGGGGAACTGAAGCTTTCTTT.

The J gene is TRBJ1-6, the V gene TRBV11-2, with 8 bases aligning to TRBD1. Trimming took 0 bases from V and 10 from J; bases not matched to a gene: 11. This CDR3 has 17 residues. CDR1 and CDR2 (germline): SGHAT, FQNNGV. This CDR3 reads CASSLDLVAGGLSPLHF. The CDR3 DNA sequence: TGTGCCAGCAGCTTAGATTTGGTGGCAGGGGGCTTGTCACCCCTCCACTTT. Together with reference TRBV11-2 and TRBJ1-6, the CDR3 gives the full variable domain: EAGVAQSPRYKIIEKRQSVAFWCNPISGHATLYWYQQILGQGPKLLIQFQNNGVVDDSQLPKDRFSAERLKGVDSTLKIQPAKLEDSAVYLCASSLDLVAGGLSPLHFGNGTRLTVT.

The chain recombines TRBV5-6 with TRBJ1-1; a possible D gene is TRBD1 (6 bases). Trimming took 4 bases from V and 6 from J, leaving 16 bases between them. Germline V gene data show CDR1 as SGHDT and CDR2 as YYEEEE. The CDR3 consists of 14 residues. CDR3 in amino acids: CASSGWGRGPEAFF. The CDR3 DNA is TGTGCCAGCAGCGGGTGGGGGCGAGGGCCTGAAGCTTTCTTT.

The chain carries TRBV12-5 and TRBJ2-1, with no clear D. Germline V gives CDR1 LGHNT, CDR2 FRNRAP. V lost 0 bases to trimming and J lost 15 bases, with 9 bases between them. CDR3 size: 11 residues. The CDR3 sequence: CASGLVQQAFF. CDR3 nucleotide sequence: TGTGCTAGTGGTTTGGTACAGCAGGCGTTCTTC.

The chain recombines TRBV19 with TRBJ1-4; D is undetermined. CDR3 length equals 14 residues. Looked up from germline, CDR1 is LNHDA and CDR2 is SQIVND (reference sequence). Trimming left V 2 bases short and J 4 bases short, with 8 bases between. CDR3 in DNA: TGTGCCAGTAGTATATGGCCGAATAATGAAAAACTGTTTTTT. It codes for CASSIWPNNEKLFF.

The rearrangement links TRBV9 to TRBJ2-3; TRBD2 matches at 14 bases. The germline V gene has CDR1 SGDLS and CDR2 YYNGEE. The CDR3 consists of 17 residues. Germline trimming cut 0 bases from V and 5 bases from J; bases unmatched to any gene: 5. The CDR3 coding sequence is TGTGCCAGCAGCGTAGAGGGACTAGCGGGAGAAGTAGATACGCAGTATTTT. It translates to CASSVEGLAGEVDTQYF.

This chain connects TRBV12-3 or TRBV12-4 to TRBJ1-5; D is uncertain. The CDR3 spans 12 residues. V was shortened by 5 bases and J by 7 bases, with 9 bases between the two germline ends. CDR3 sequence: CASSPIFQPQHF. The CDR3 nucleotides read TGTGCCAGCAGTCCTATCTTCCAGCCCCAGCATTTT.

The chain recombines TRBV4-1 with TRBJ2-2, with 7 bases lining up with TRBD2. Germline CDR1 reads MGHRA; CDR2 reads YSYEKL. The V and J ends lost 0 bases and 6 bases, in that order; junction bases with no gene match: 10. CDR3 size: 17 residues. CDR3 residues: CASSQDHTSAGSGELFF. As DNA, the CDR3 is TGCGCCAGCAGCCAAGATCACACTAGCGCAGGGTCCGGGGAGCTGTTTTTT.

V and J are TRBV29-1 and TRBJ2-1; D not resolved. The CDR3 is 13 residues long. CDR1 and CDR2 (germline): SQVTM, ANQGSEA. V lost 6 bases, J lost 0 bases, and 9 bases lay in between. The CDR3 spells CSVEVISYNEQFF. In DNA, the CDR3 is TGCAGCGTCGAGGTAATCTCCTACAATGAGCAGTTCTTC.

V usage is TRBV6-6 and J usage is TRBJ2-2, with D possibly TRBD2 on 6 matching bases. This CDR3 is built from 14 residues. V gave up 6 bases and J gave up 6 bases, with 14 bases separating them. The germline gives CDR1 MNHNY, CDR2 SVGAGI (reference sequence). CDR3 coding DNA: TGTGCCAGCAGACGAACTAGCTTGGCCGGGGAGCTGTTTTTT. This sequence encodes CASRRTSLAGELFF.

This clone was counted only a few times. V gene TRBV4-1 combines with J gene TRBJ1-4, with 9 bases lining up with TRBD1. This CDR3 has 16 amino acids. Trimming at V came to 4 bases and at J to 5 bases, leaving 8 bases not matched to a gene. Germline CDR1 is MGHRA and CDR2 is YSYEKL. The CDR3 reads CASSRASGTGNEKLFF. The DNA for the CDR3 is TGCGCCAGCAGCCGAGCCTCCGGGACAGGGAATGAAAAACTGTTTTTT.

In its sample, this clone was seen once. J is TRBJ2-3 and V is TRBV5-1, with D possibly matching TRBD2 (5 bases). The CDR3 is 16 residues long. CDR1 is SGHRS, CDR2 YFSETQ, per germline. Trimming shortened V by 1 base and J by 6 bases, and 18 bases separated the two germline ends. The CDR3 is CASSLWRATIPDTQYF. The CDR3 nucleotides are TGCGCCAGCAGCTTGTGGCGGGCAACTATACCGGATACGCAGTATTTT.

The chain recombines TRBV4-2 with TRBJ1-5; D call uncertain. Germline CDR1 reads LGHNA; CDR2 reads YNFKEQ. The CDR3 is made up of 19 amino acids. The V end lost 2 bases, the J end lost 0 bases, and 20 bases lay between the germline ends. CDR3 in DNA: TGTGCCAGCAGCCAACGGAGGGTCCCCCAAACCTATAGCAATCAGCCCCAGCATTTT. Its translation: CASSQRRVPQTYSNQPQHF.

This sequence joins TRBV11-2 and TRBJ1-6, with 7 positions matching TRBD1. V lost 4 bases, J lost 7 bases, and 10 bases stayed unmatched. The germline V gene has CDR1 SGHAT and CDR2 FQNNGV. This CDR3 is built from 16 residues. The CDR3 nucleotides are TGTGCCAGCAGCTCAAATTCCGGGACAGTGAATTCACCCCTCCACTTT. It codes for CASSSNSGTVNSPLHF. Combining the CDR3 with reference TRBV11-2 and TRBJ1-6 gives the whole variable domain EAGVAQSPRYKIIEKRQSVAFWCNPISGHATLYWYQQILGQGPKLLIQFQNNGVVDDSQLPKDRFSAERLKGVDSTLKIQPAKLEDSAVYLCASSSNSGTVNSPLHFGNGTRLTVT.

This chain uses TRBV6-1 with TRBJ1-3, with 9 bases lining up with TRBD1. From germline, CDR1 is MNHNS and CDR2 SASEGT. CDR3 length: 17 residues. V trimming: 4 bases; J trimming: 3 bases; junction bases outside the gene matches: 10. The CDR3 reads CASSVVNGQGYGNTIYF. The DNA for the CDR3 is TGTGCCAGCAGTGTTGTGAATGGACAGGGGTATGGAAACACCATATATTTT.

The chain carries TRBV7-9 and TRBJ1-1; 8 bases match TRBD1. Germline trimming cut 5 bases from V and 3 bases from J; bases unmatched to any gene: 5. The CDR3 runs 14 residues. The V gene's germline CDR1 is SEHNR and CDR2 FQNEAQ (reference sequence). DNA of the CDR3: TGTGCCAGCAGCCCCGGACAGGGTCACACTGAAGCTTTCTTT. Its protein product is CASSPGQGHTEAFF. The full variable domain, its missing parts supplied by reference TRBV7-9 and TRBJ1-1, is DTGVSQNPRHKITKRGQNVTFRCDPISEHNRLYWYRQTLGQGPEFLTYFQNEAQLEKSRLLSDRFSAERPKGSFSTLEIQRTEQGDSAMYLCASSPGQGHTEAFFGQGTRLTVV.

This chain connects TRBV11-2 to TRBJ2-3; 8 bases fit TRBD2. This CDR3 is 16 amino acids long. The V and J ends lost 5 bases and 4 bases, in that order; junction bases with no gene match: 11. The germline V gene has CDR1 SGHAT and CDR2 FQNNGV. DNA of the CDR3: TGTGCCAGCAGCCTAGCAGGTAGCGGGACGTCAGATACGCAGTATTTT. It specifies CASSLAGSGTSDTQYF.

The genes are TRBV5-4 and TRBJ1-2; 9 bases match TRBD1. V gave up 4 bases and J gave up 5 bases; unmatched junction bases: 9. The CDR3 consists of 15 residues. Germline V gives CDR1 SGHNT, CDR2 YYREEE (reference sequence). DNA for the CDR3: TGTGCCAGCAGCCCAATATTAGACAGGGGGTATGGCTACACCTTC. Translating it yields CASSPILDRGYGYTF.

The chain uses TRBV5-1 and TRBJ2-5; TRBD2 might be the D (5 bases). Germline CDR1 and CDR2: SGHRS and YFSETQ. CDR3 length equals 14 residues. V dropped 3 bases and J dropped 2 bases, with 11 bases sitting between them. In DNA, the CDR3 is TGCGCCAGCAGCTCCAGCGGCATTCAAGAGACCCAGTACTTC. Its protein product is CASSSSGIQETQYF. Together with reference TRBV5-1 and TRBJ2-5, the CDR3 gives the full variable domain: KAGVTQTPRYLIKTRGQQVTLSCSPISGHRSVSWYQQTPGQGLQFLFEYFSETQRNKGNFPGRFSGRQFSNSRSEMNVSTLELGDSALYLCASSSSGIQETQYFGPGTRLLVL.